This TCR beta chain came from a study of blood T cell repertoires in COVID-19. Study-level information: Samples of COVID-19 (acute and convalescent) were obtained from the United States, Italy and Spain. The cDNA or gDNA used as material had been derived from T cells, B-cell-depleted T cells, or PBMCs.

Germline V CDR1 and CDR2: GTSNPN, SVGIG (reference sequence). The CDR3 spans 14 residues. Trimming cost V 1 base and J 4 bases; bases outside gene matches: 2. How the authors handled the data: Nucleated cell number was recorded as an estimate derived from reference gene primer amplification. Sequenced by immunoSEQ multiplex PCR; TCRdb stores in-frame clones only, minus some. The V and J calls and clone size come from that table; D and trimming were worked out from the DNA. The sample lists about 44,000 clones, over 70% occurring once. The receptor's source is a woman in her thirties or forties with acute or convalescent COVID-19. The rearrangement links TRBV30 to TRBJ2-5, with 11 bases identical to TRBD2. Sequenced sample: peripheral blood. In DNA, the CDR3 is TGTGCCTGGAGTGCCCTAGCGGGGGGAGAGACCCAGTACTTC. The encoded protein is CAWSALAGGETQYF. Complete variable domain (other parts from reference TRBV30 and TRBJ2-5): SQTIHQWPATLVQPVGSPLSLECTVEGTSNPNLYWYRQAAGRGLQLLFYSVGIGQISSEVPQNLSASRPQDRQFILSSKKLLLSDSGFYLCAWSALAGGETQYFGPGTRLLVL.